This T cell receptor (beta chain) was obtained from a study of T cells in Graves' hyperthyroidism and ophthalmopathy. Amplification of TCR beta CDR3 regions was performed using RNA transcripts as template. The study used the HTBI primer set for a first-round RT-PCR of the TCR CDR3. TCRdb reprocessed the multiplex PCR reads via MiXCR and lists one record per CDR3 protein. The data show about 400,000 distinct CDR3 sequences, 15% to 19% seen once. The patients, who ranged from 18 to 65 in age, presented with newly diagnosed hyperthyroidism lasting under 2 months. This clonotype was detected once. Between the trimmed V and J ends, which lost 5 bases and 6 bases, there was a span of 14 bases. Germline CDR1 reads SNHLY; CDR2 reads FYNNEI. This CDR3 comprises 15 residues.

The chain employs TRBV2 and TRBJ1-6, with unresolved D. This sequence was found in a woman younger than 30 with Graves' hyperthyroidism that later progressed to Graves' ophthalmopathy. Sequenced input: blood. The CDR3 DNA reads TGTGCCAGCAGTAATTCGCACCGCCCTAATTCACCCCTCCACTTT. This encodes CASSNSHRPNSPLHF. The variable domain in full, completed from reference TRBV2 and TRBJ1-6, reads EPEVTQTPSHQVTQMGQEVILRCVPISNHLYFYWYRQILGQKVEFLVSFYNNEISEKSEIFDDQFSVERPDGSNFTLKIRSTKLEDSAMYFCASSNSHRPNSPLHFGNGTRLTVT.